Listed below are T cell receptor beta chains from one sample, sequenced in a study of cytomegalovirus exposure and HLA in healthy donors. TCRdb's table, derived via immunoSEQ multiplex PCR, lists solely in-frame clones and lacks some. The sample lists fewer than 60,000 clones, roughly four fifths occurring once. Sequenced: PBMCs. The receptors here all came from a man aged 50-60 years in good health and CMV-seronegative. The CDR3 runs from the conserved cysteine through the conserved F or W. The D gene is left open where the match is weak. The listing skips clone size in some rows; elsewhere it reads once, few, many or a size class.

clone_size	d_call	v_call	j_call	cdr3_nt	cdr3_aa
NA	NA	TRBV28	TRBJ1-5	TGTGCCAGCAGTTTATCAGGTGGCAATCAGCCCCAGCATTTT	CASSLSGGNQPQHF
NA	TRBD1	TRBV7-2	TRBJ2-7	TGTGCCAGCAGCTTAACGCCCAGGGGGTCCGGCGAGCAGTACTTC	CASSLTPRGSGEQYF
NA	TRBD1	TRBV30	TRBJ2-7	TGTGCCTGGAACGCTGGACAGGGCGACGAGCAGTACTTC	CAWNAGQGDEQYF
NA	TRBD1	TRBV7-9	TRBJ1-2	TGTGCCAGCAGCTCCCGGGACAGCAAGGATGGCTACACCTTC	CASSSRDSKDGYTF
NA	NA	TRBV5-4	TRBJ2-1	TGTGCCAGCAGCTTTCACGAGAGGTATGAGCAGTTCTTC	CASSFHERYEQFF
NA	TRBD1	TRBV5-1	TRBJ2-3	TGCGCCAGCAGCTGGACAGGGGAGGATACGCAGTATTTT	CASSWTGEDTQYF
NA	TRBD1	TRBV14	TRBJ2-7	TGTGCCAGCAGCCAAGACTTCGCCGGGACAGGGGAACCCTACGAGCAGTACTTC	CASSQDFAGTGEPYEQYF
NA	NA	TRBV11-3	TRBJ2-2	TGTGCCAGCAGCCTTCTTACGGGGTCGGACACCGGGGAGCTGTTTTTT	CASSLLTGSDTGELFF
NA	TRBD1	TRBV5-5	TRBJ2-7	TGTGCCAGCAGCGTCCGGGACAGTTACACCCACGAGCAGTACTTC	CASSVRDSYTHEQYF
NA	NA	TRBV28	TRBJ1-6	TGTGCCAGCAGTTTGGGAGGGTTCAATTCACCCCTCCACTTT	CASSLGGFNSPLHF
NA	NA	TRBV19	TRBJ2-7	TGTGCCAGTAGTGATTTGACTGTCTACGAGCAGTACTTC	CASSDLTVYEQYF
NA	TRBD1	TRBV6-1	TRBJ2-1	TGTGCCAGCACCCAGGGACAGAGCTCCTACAATGAGCAGTTCTTC	CASTQGQSSYNEQFF
NA	NA	TRBV21-1	TRBJ1-6	TGTGCCAGCAGCCCCCCGTGGCGGCCGCGAGGTTCACCCCTCCACTTT	CASSPPWRPRGSPLHF
few	NA	TRBV7-6	TRBJ2-2	TGTGCCAGCAGCTTACAGGGAATGGGCACCGGGGAGCTGTTTTTT	CASSLQGMGTGELFF
NA	TRBD2	TRBV5-4	TRBJ2-1	TGTGCCAGCAGCGGGGGGACTAGCGGGGGCCACTACAATGAGCAGTTCTTC	CASSGGTSGGHYNEQFF
NA	NA	TRBV18	TRBJ1-3	TGTGCCAGCTCACCACGGGCCGGGGGCTCTGGAAACACCATATATTTT	CASSPRAGGSGNTIYF
NA	TRBD1	TRBV10-2	TRBJ2-2	TGCGCCAGCACCCAGGGGGCCTCCGGGGAGCTGTTTTTT	CASTQGASGELFF
NA	TRBD1	TRBV7-6	TRBJ2-7	TGTGCCAGCAGTTACGGACAGGGGGCGTTCGACGAGCAGTACTTC	CASSYGQGAFDEQYF
once	NA	TRBV4-2	TRBJ2-7	TGTGCCAGCAGCCAAGACAGGTACGAGCAGTACTTC	CASSQDRYEQYF
NA	TRBD1	TRBV9	TRBJ1-2	TGTGCCAGCAGCCCCTCTTTGACAGGGAATGGTGGCTACACCTTC	CASSPSLTGNGGYTF
few	TRBD1	TRBV5-6	TRBJ1-5	TGTGCCAGCAGCTTGGGGGCAGGGGGCGGGAATCAGCCCCAGCATTTT	CASSLGAGGGNQPQHF
NA	NA	TRBV6-1	TRBJ1-5	TGTGCCAGCAGTGAACAGAGCAATCAGCCCCAGCATTTT	CASSEQSNQPQHF
NA	NA	TRBV27	TRBJ2-7	TGTGCCAGCAGGCCGGACAGCCTGACCTACGAGCAGTACTTC	CASRPDSLTYEQYF
NA	TRBD2	TRBV5-1	TRBJ2-3	TGCGCCAGCGGGACTAGCGGGAACACAGATACGCAGTATTTT	CASGTSGNTDTQYF
NA	TRBD1	TRBV5-6	TRBJ2-7	TGTGCCAGCAGCGCCTACAGGGGCGAGCAGTACTTC	CASSAYRGEQYF
once	NA	TRBV28	TRBJ1-5	TGTGCCAGCAGTCCCGACAGCCGAAATCAGCCCCAGCATTTT	CASSPDSRNQPQHF
NA	TRBD1	TRBV2	TRBJ1-6	TGTGCCAGCACAGCAAGCAGGGGACAGGCGAACAGAAATTCACCCCTCCACTTT	CASTASRGQANRNSPLHF
NA	TRBD1	TRBV9	TRBJ1-1	TGTGCCAGCAGCGTAGTTCCAGGGGGCGTCAACACTGAAGCTTTCTTT	CASSVVPGGVNTEAFF
NA	NA	TRBV5-1	TRBJ2-7	TGCGCCAGCAGTCCCCCCGCTCCCCAGGGGCCCGAGCAGTACTTC	CASSPPAPQGPEQYF
NA	NA	TRBV6-5	TRBJ1-3	TGTGCCAGCAGTTCCGACAGATCCTCTGGAAACACCATATATTTT	CASSSDRSSGNTIYF
NA	TRBD2	TRBV11-2	TRBJ2-7	TGTGCCAGCAGCTTAGTCCCTAGCGGGGGGCCCTACGAGCAGTACTTC	CASSLVPSGGPYEQYF
few	NA	TRBV6-1	TRBJ1-2	TGTGCCACCGCGGGAGGGCACGCACCTAACTATGGCTACACCTTC	CATAGGHAPNYGYTF
NA	TRBD1	TRBV11-3	TRBJ2-7	TGTGCCAGCAGTTCCGGGACAGGGAAGGACGAGCAGTACTTC	CASSSGTGKDEQYF
NA	NA	TRBV7-9	TRBJ2-1	TGTGCCAGCAGCCACCGGGACATCCTCAATGAGCAGTTCTTC	CASSHRDILNEQFF
once	NA	TRBV19	TRBJ2-7	TGTGCCAGTAGTACGGGGGTTCCGAGCTACGAGCAGTACTTC	CASSTGVPSYEQYF
NA	NA	TRBV12-5	TRBJ2-7	TGTGCTAGTGGTCCGATAGGACAGAACGAGCAGTACTTC	CASGPIGQNEQYF
NA	NA	TRBV30	TRBJ2-2	TGTGCCTGGATTTCGGGTGTGGGCGGGGAGCTGTTTTTT	CAWISGVGGELFF
NA	TRBD1	TRBV30	TRBJ2-3	TGTGCCCTTGACAGGGGCACAGATACGCAGTATTTT	CALDRGTDTQYF
NA	NA	TRBV7-9	TRBJ1-1	TGTGCCAGCAGCTCCCCCAGGGGTAGTGGATTGAACACTGAAGCTTTCTTT	CASSSPRGSGLNTEAFF
NA	TRBD2	TRBV28	TRBJ2-3	TGTGCCAGCTTACCATTAAAGGGACTAGCGGGAGATAGCACAGATACGCAGTATTTT	CASLPLKGLAGDSTDTQYF
NA	NA	TRBV7-8	TRBJ2-2	TGTGCCAGCATCAAGGGGACGGGGGGCGGTATCGGGGAGCTGTTTTTT	CASIKGTGGGIGELFF
NA	NA	TRBV5-1	TRBJ2-3	TGCGCCAGCAGCCCGCGTCCCCTCGGTACGCAGTATTTT	CASSPRPLGTQYF
NA	TRBD2	TRBV11-2	TRBJ2-1	TGTGCCAGCAGCTCGGGGACTAGCGGGGGGGCGTTCTACAATGAGCAGTTCTTC	CASSSGTSGGAFYNEQFF
NA	TRBD2	TRBV7-6	TRBJ2-3	TGTGCCAGCAGCTCGTCGACTAGCGGGGCCGTTAGCACAGATACGCAGTATTTT	CASSSSTSGAVSTDTQYF
NA	TRBD1	TRBV5-6	TRBJ1-2	TGTGCCAGCAGCTTGGGACAGGGGGCCGGCTATGGCTACACCTTC	CASSLGQGAGYGYTF
NA	TRBD2	TRBV5-1	TRBJ2-7	TGCGCCAGCACCCCCCAATTCGGGGGGGGGACCTACGAGCAGTACTTC	CASTPQFGGGTYEQYF
NA	NA	TRBV5-1	TRBJ1-5	TGCGCCAGCAGCTCTGGAGACAGCTTCAATCAGCCCCAGCATTTT	CASSSGDSFNQPQHF
NA	NA	TRBV11-2	TRBJ2-7	TGTGCCAGCAGCCCGGGGTGGCCGGAGCAGTACTTC	CASSPGWPEQYF
NA	NA	TRBV30	TRBJ2-7	TGTGCCTGGAGTCCTACTAGGGTGGTCGAGCAGTACTTC	CAWSPTRVVEQYF
NA	TRBD2	TRBV5-1	TRBJ2-3	TGCGCCAGCAGCTTGACTAGCGGGAGCCTCACAGATACGCAGTATTTT	CASSLTSGSLTDTQYF
NA	NA	TRBV7-8	TRBJ1-2	TGTGCCAGCAGCTTCCAGGAAGGAGGCTACACCTTC	CASSFQEGGYTF
NA	NA	TRBV11-2	TRBJ2-2	TGTGCCAGCAGCTTAGATGAGAGAGGCGTGATCATCGGGGAGCTGTTTTTT	CASSLDERGVIIGELFF
NA	NA	TRBV5-6	TRBJ2-7	TGTGCCAGCAGCGGCCAAGAGGACAGAGCCTACGAGCAGTACTTC	CASSGQEDRAYEQYF
NA	NA	TRBV27	TRBJ1-2	TGTGCCAGCAAGAAGGGGAAATATGGCTACACCTTC	CASKKGKYGYTF
NA	TRBD1	TRBV7-2	TRBJ1-6	TGTGCCAGCAGCAGGGACAGTAATTCACCCCTCCACTTT	CASSRDSNSPLHF
few	TRBD1	TRBV25-1	TRBJ1-6	TGTGCCAGCAGTGGGGGGGGACAGGGGGGTTCACCCCTCCACTTT	CASSGGGQGGSPLHF
NA	NA	TRBV5-1	TRBJ1-6	TGCGCCAGCAGCTTGGGGTCAGGGGAAGCCTATAATTCACCCCTCCACTTT	CASSLGSGEAYNSPLHF
NA	NA	TRBV11-2	TRBJ2-3	TGTGCCAGCAGCTTAAGGTCGGGCGGGGTTACAGATACGCAGTATTTT	CASSLRSGGVTDTQYF
few	NA	TRBV10-2	TRBJ2-6	TGCGCCAGCAGTGAGTGGGCGGGGGCCGGGGCCAACGTCCTGACTTTC	CASSEWAGAGANVLTF
NA	TRBD1	TRBV13	TRBJ1-4	TGTGCCAGCAGCATCGACAGGGCGCCCGATGAAAAACTGTTTTTT	CASSIDRAPDEKLFF